The 12 T cell receptor beta chains below all came from one sample that was sequenced in a study of cytomegalovirus exposure and HLA in healthy donors. PCR involved 60 Vbeta and 13 Jbeta primers. Libraries were prepared by immunoSEQ multiplex PCR; TCRdb keeps only in-frame clonotypes and omits some of them. The data show around 100,000 clones, with around 75% seen just once and approximately 0.9% held by the top ten. The sample taken for sequencing was PBMCs. These receptors came from a woman aged 25 to 45 in good health and CMV-seronegative.

The sample holds one count of this clone. The rearrangement joins TRBV30 to TRBJ1-1, with TRBD1 as a possible D gene (6 bases). This CDR3 is 15 amino acids long. Germline V gene sequence: CDR1 GTSNPN, CDR2 SVGIG (reference sequence). Trimming left V 0 bases short and J 5 bases short, with 16 bases between. CDR3 coding DNA: TGTGCCTGGAGTGTACAGGGTAAGGGTAGGACTGAAGCTTTCTTT. Its translation is CAWSVQGKGRTEAFF.

This clone was counted a few times. This chain connects TRBV29-1 to TRBJ1-1, with TRBD1 identical over 9 bases. CDR3 length equals 12 residues. After removal of 7 bases from V and 3 bases from J, the junction contained 3 bases not matched to a gene. CDR1 is SQVTM and CDR2 is ANQGSEA in the germline V gene. CDR3: CSAWTGDTEAFF. In nucleotides, the CDR3 is TGCAGCGCTTGGACAGGGGACACTGAAGCTTTCTTT. The full variable domain, rest sourced from reference TRBV29-1 and TRBJ1-1, is SAVISQKPSRDICQRGTSLTIQCQVDSQVTMMFWYRQQPGQSLTLIATANQGSEATYESGFVIDKFPISRPNLTFSTLTVSNMSPEDSSIYLCSAWTGDTEAFFGQGTRLTVV.

The rearrangement links TRBV6-5 to TRBJ1-5, with TRBD1 matching 7 bases. The CDR3 runs to 14 residues. From germline, CDR1 is MNHEY and CDR2 SVGAGI. Trimming took 5 bases from V and 3 from J; bases not matched to a gene: 4. The CDR3 protein is CASSPTGSNQPQHF. CDR3 sequence (DNA): TGTGCCAGCAGTCCGACAGGGTCCAATCAGCCCCAGCATTTT.

This clone has more than one count but fewer than ten. This chain joins TRBV27 and TRBJ2-2; D not certain. The CDR3 is 13 amino acids. Trimming took off 0 bases at V and 4 bases at J, with 3 bases between the two ends. In germline, CDR1 is MNHEY, CDR2 SMNVEV (reference sequence). CDR3 DNA sequence: TGTGCCAGCAGTTTATCGAGCACCGGGGAGCTGTTTTTT. This gives the protein CASSLSSTGELFF.

J is TRBJ2-1 and V is TRBV20-1, with a possible D match to TRBD1 (6 bases). Germline V gene sequence: CDR1 DFQATT, CDR2 SNEGSKA (reference sequence). The CDR3 length is 11 residues. V was trimmed by 6 bases and J by 8 bases, leaving 11 bases between them. CDR3 sequence reads: CSAPQGYEQFF. CDR3 in DNA: TGCAGTGCACCTCAGGGGTATGAGCAGTTCTTC.

V and J are TRBV5-4 and TRBJ2-7; 10 positions agree with TRBD1. The CDR3 has 13 amino acids. CDR1 is SGHNT, CDR2 YYREEE, per germline (reference sequence). V shed 4 bases, J shed 3 bases, and the junction held 1 base outside the gene matches. The DNA of the CDR3 is TGTGCCAGCAGCAGGGACAGGGGCTACGAGCAGTACTTC. Translated: CASSRDRGYEQYF.

This chain uses TRBV5-1 with TRBJ1-4, with D perhaps matching TRBD1 (5 bases). The germline V and J ends were trimmed by 0 bases and 5 bases, with 17 bases remaining between them. Germline-derived CDR1 and CDR2 are SGHRS and YFSETQ. This CDR3 comprises 17 residues. The CDR3, as DNA: TGCGCCAGCAGCTTGGAATTTCCGGGACGGGGGAATGAAAAACTGTTTTTT. It specifies CASSLEFPGRGNEKLFF.

J is TRBJ1-5 and V is TRBV5-1; no firm D call. The length of the CDR3 is 14 residues. Trimming removed 0 bases at V and 6 bases at J, with 10 bases between. Germline V gene lookup returns CDR1 SGHRS and CDR2 YFSETQ. The CDR3 spells CASSLGEGSQPQHF. As DNA, the CDR3 is TGCGCCAGCAGCTTGGGTGAGGGTAGTCAGCCCCAGCATTTT.

The CDR3 DNA reads as TGTGCCATCAGCCCGGACACATTTTCCGCCTACGAGCAGTACTTC. Its protein product is CAISPDTFSAYEQYF. The chain combines TRBV10-3 with TRBJ2-7, with D perhaps TRBD1 (5 bases). The V end lost 6 bases, the J end lost 2 bases, and 17 bases lay between the germline ends. The germline V gene encodes CDR1 ENHRY and CDR2 SYGVKD. This CDR3 is 15 amino acids long.

The J gene is TRBJ1-2, the V gene TRBV5-5; TRBD1 agrees at 8 bases. The CDR3 has 14 amino acids. V shed 3 bases and J 3 bases; nucleotides not matched to a gene: 4. From germline, CDR1 is SGHKS and CDR2 YYEKEE (reference sequence). CDR3 amino acids: CASSWSRGHYGYTF. CDR3 nucleotides: TGTGCCAGCAGCTGGTCCAGGGGGCACTATGGCTACACCTTC.

The chain carries TRBV2 and TRBJ1-2; possible D gene TRBD1, 5 bases. The CDR3 loop spans 13 amino acids. Deletions cut 7 bases from V and 3 bases from J, with 12 bases between. In germline, CDR1 is SNHLY, CDR2 FYNNEI. The CDR3 bases are TGTGCCAGCATTCAGGGAATTCACTATGGCTACACCTTC. Translating it yields CASIQGIHYGYTF.

The chain carries TRBV19 and TRBJ1-4; D may be TRBD1 (5 bases). In germline, CDR1 is LNHDA, CDR2 SQIVND (reference sequence). The germline V and J ends were trimmed by 6 bases and 5 bases, with 19 bases remaining between them. This CDR3 is built from 16 residues. The CDR3 is CASSILWGGRNEKLFF. CDR3 DNA sequence: TGTGCCAGTAGCATCTTATGGGGGGGTCGAAATGAAAAACTGTTTTTT.